One sample yielded the 5 T cell receptor beta chains listed below, sequenced in a study of cytomegalovirus exposure and HLA in healthy donors. With 60 Vbeta and 13 Jbeta primers, the PCR was carried out. Here immunoSEQ multiplex PCR was the method, and the copy in TCRdb shows in-frame clones only, minus some. The sample has 170,000 or so clones; 80% are singletons. The sample taken for sequencing was PBMCs. The source is a man younger than 40 in good health and CMV-seropositive.

This sequence joins TRBV4-1 and TRBJ2-1; TRBD1 matches 7 bases. This CDR3 is built from 16 residues. CDR1 is MGHRA, CDR2 YSYEKL, per germline. V gave up 6 bases and J gave up 0 bases; unmatched junction bases: 8. CDR3 coding DNA: TGCGCCAGCAGTCCTCCACAGGGGTTCTCCTACAATGAGCAGTTCTTC. Its translation is CASSPPQGFSYNEQFF.

This chain connects TRBV21-1 to TRBJ2-7; the DNA was not compared with TRBD1, the D call given in the table. TRBV21-1 is tagged as a pseudogene. The CDR3 loop spans 11 amino acids. The CDR3 DNA follows: TGTGCCAGCATAGGACATTGCGAGCAGTACTTC. Amino acid sequence: CASIGHCEQYF.

A few counts support this clone. The chain combines TRBV19 with TRBJ2-7; D might be TRBD1 (6 bases). The CDR3 is made up of 12 amino acids. V was trimmed by 5 bases and J by 4 bases, leaving 9 bases between them. Germline-derived CDR1 and CDR2 are LNHDA and SQIVND (reference sequence). The CDR3 is CASSPQGYEQYF. In DNA, the CDR3 is TGTGCCAGTAGTCCACAGGGTTACGAGCAGTACTTC.

With respect to this clone: One base away lies a much larger clone, so this may be a sequencing read error. The CDR3 coding sequence is TGTGCCAGCAGTGAAGCGCCATCGGAGGGGGAGACCCAGTACTTC. Encoded protein: CASSEAPSEGETQYF. The V and J genes are TRBV6-1 and TRBJ2-5; possibly TRBD2 for D (6 bases). Per the germline V gene, CDR1 is MNHNS and CDR2 is SASEGT. The CDR3 length is 15 residues. V lost 0 bases and J lost 5, with 13 bases in between.

The chain combines TRBV9 with TRBJ2-7; the D gene is possibly TRBD1 (6 bases). Germline CDR1 reads SGDLS; CDR2 reads YYNGEE. There are 15 residues in the CDR3. With 0 bases removed from V and 0 bases from J, the gap between germline ends came to 10 bases. The CDR3 bases are TGTGCCAGCAGCGTAGCCCCGGACAGCTCCTACGAGCAGTACTTC. Translation gives CASSVAPDSSYEQYF.